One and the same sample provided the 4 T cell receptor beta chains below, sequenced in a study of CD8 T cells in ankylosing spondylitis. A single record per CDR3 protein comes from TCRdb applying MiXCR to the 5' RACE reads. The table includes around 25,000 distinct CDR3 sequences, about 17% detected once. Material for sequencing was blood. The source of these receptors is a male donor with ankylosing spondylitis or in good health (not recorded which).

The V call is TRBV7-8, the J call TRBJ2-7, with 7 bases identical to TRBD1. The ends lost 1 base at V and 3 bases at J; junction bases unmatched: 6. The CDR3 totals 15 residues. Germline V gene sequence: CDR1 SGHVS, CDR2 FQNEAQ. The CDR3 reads CASSLGQGDLYEQYV. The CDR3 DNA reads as TGTGCCAGCAGCTTAGGCCAGGGGGATCTCTACGAGCAGTACGTC.

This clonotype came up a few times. This chain's CDR3 is CASSLGGTRTDTQYF. The CDR3 bases are TGTGCCAGCAGCTTGGGCGGAACCCGCACAGATACGCAGTATTTT. This rearrangement joins TRBV11-3 to TRBJ2-3; D is undetermined. V lost 3 bases and J 1 base, leaving 11 bases between the germline ends. Germline CDR1 and CDR2: SGHNT and YENEEA. The CDR3 totals 15 residues.

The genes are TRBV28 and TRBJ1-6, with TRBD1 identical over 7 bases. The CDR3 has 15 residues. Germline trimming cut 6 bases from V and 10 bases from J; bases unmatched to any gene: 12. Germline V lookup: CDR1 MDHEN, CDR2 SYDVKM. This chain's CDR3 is CASRASQGFVSPLHF. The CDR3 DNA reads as TGTGCCAGCAGAGCCTCACAGGGGTTTGTCTCACCCCTCCACTTT.

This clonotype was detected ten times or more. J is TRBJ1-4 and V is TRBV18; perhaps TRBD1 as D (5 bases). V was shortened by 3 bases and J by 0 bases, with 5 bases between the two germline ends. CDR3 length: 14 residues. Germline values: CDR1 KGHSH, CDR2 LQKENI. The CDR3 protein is CASSPRATNEKLFF. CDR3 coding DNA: TGTGCCAGCTCACCCAGGGCAACTAATGAAAAACTGTTTTTT.